This T cell receptor (beta chain) was found in a study of blood T cell repertoires in COVID-19. TCRdb's copy holds only in-frame clones and misses some; the assay was immunoSEQ multiplex PCR. The table has 200,000 to 250,000 clones, about 90% seen once; the top ten hold approximately 3%. Trimming stripped 2 bases from V and 4 bases from J, with 5 bases between. CDR1 and CDR2 (germline): SQVTM, ANQGSEA. This CDR3 spans 11 amino acids. The TCR comes from a woman in her 30s who had recovered from COVID-19. V gene TRBV29-1 combines with J gene TRBJ1-2; D not resolved. The sequencing input was peripheral blood. CDR3 amino acids: CSVELLYGYTF. In nucleotides, the CDR3 is TGCAGCGTTGAACTCCTCTATGGCTACACCTTC.